Here is one TCR beta chain with its context. Trimming pared 2 bases from V and 4 bases from J, leaving 8 bases between. This CDR3 has 13 amino acids. This sample was taken from a study of CD8 T cells in Susac syndrome. RNA amounts of about 0.5 to 1 ug underwent reverse transcription with random hexamers. TCRdb fed the immunoSEQ multiplex PCR reads into MiXCR, producing one record per CDR3 protein. Of around 150,000 distinct CDR3 sequences in the sample, just under 95% were seen once. This chain links TRBV12-3 or TRBV12-4 with TRBJ1-1; D is undetermined. The receptor comes from a human donor in good health. Sequences were obtained from CD4+ T cells from PBMCs. For the CDR3, the DNA is TGTGCCAGCAGTTTAATGGGGTTCACTGAAGCTTTCTTT. Translation: CASSLMGFTEAFF.